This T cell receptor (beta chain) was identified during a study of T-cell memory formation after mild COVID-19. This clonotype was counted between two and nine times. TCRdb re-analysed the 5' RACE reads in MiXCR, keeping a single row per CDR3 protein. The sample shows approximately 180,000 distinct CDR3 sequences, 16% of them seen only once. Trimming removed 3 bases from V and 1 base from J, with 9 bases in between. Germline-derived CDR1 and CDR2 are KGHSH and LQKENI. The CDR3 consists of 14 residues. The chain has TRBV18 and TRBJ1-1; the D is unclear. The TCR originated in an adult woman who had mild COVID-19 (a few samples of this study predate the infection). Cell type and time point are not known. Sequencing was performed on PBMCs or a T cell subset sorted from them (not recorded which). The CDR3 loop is CASSPVKSNTEAFF. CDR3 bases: TGTGCCAGCTCACCTGTTAAGTCGAACACTGAAGCTTTCTTT.